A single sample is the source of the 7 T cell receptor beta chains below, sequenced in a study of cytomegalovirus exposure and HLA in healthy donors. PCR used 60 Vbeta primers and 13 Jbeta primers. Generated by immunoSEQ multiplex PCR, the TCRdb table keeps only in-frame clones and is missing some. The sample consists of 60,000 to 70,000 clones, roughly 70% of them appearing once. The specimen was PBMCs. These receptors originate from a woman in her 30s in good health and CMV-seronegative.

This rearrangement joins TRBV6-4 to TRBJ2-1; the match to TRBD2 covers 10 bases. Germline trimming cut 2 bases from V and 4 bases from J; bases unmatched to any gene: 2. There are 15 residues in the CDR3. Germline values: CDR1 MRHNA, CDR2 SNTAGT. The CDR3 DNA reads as TGTGCCAGCAGTGACACTAGCGGGGAGTACAATGAGCAGTTCTTC. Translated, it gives CASSDTSGEYNEQFF.

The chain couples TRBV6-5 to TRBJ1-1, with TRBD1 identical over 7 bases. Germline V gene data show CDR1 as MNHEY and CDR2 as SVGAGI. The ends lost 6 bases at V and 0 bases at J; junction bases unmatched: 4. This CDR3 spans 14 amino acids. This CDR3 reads CASRRGQMNTEAFF. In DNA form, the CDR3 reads TGTGCCAGCAGAAGGGGGCAGATGAACACTGAAGCTTTCTTT.

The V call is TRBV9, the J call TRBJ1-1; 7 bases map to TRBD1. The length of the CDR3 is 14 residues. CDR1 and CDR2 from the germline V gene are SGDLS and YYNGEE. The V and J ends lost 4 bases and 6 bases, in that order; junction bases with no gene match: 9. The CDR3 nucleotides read TGTGCCAGCAGCCCTAACAGGGGTAGCGCTGAAGCTTTCTTT. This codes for CASSPNRGSAEAFF. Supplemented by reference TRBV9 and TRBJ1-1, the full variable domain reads DSGVTQTPKHLITATGQRVTLRCSPRSGDLSVYWYQQSLDQGLQFLIQYYNGEERAKGNILERFSAQQFPDLHSELNLSSLELGDSALYFCASSPNRGSAEAFFGQGTRLTVV.

The CDR3 DNA follows: TGTGCCAGTAGTCCTGGGACAGGGGGCACTGAAGCTTTCTTT. It codes for CASSPGTGGTEAFF. The genes are TRBV19 and TRBJ1-1; 11 bases match TRBD1. Trimming cost V 5 bases and J 4 bases; bases outside gene matches: 3. This CDR3 has 14 residues. The germline V gene has CDR1 LNHDA and CDR2 SQIVND (reference sequence).

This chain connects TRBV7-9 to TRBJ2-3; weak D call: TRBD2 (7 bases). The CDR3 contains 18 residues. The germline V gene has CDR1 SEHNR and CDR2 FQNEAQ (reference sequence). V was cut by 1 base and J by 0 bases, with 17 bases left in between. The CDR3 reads CASSLVGGGTFSTDTQYF. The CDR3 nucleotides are TGTGCCAGCAGCTTAGTGGGCGGGGGCACCTTTAGCACAGATACGCAGTATTTT. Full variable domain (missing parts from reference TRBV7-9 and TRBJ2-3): DTGVSQNPRHKITKRGQNVTFRCDPISEHNRLYWYRQTLGQGPEFLTYFQNEAQLEKSRLLSDRFSAERPKGSFSTLEIQRTEQGDSAMYLCASSLVGGGTFSTDTQYFGPGTRLTVL.

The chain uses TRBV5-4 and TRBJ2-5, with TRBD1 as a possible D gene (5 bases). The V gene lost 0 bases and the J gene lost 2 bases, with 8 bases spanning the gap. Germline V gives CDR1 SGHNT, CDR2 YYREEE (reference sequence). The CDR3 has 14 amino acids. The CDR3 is CASSLGSGQETQYF. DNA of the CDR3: TGTGCCAGCAGCTTGGGATCAGGGCAAGAGACCCAGTACTTC.

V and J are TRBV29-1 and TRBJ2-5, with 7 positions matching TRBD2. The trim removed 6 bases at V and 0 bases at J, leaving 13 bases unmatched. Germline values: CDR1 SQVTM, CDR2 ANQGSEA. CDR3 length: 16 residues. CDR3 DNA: TGCAGCGTCGAGCGCCAACGCGGGGGATACCAAGAGACCCAGTACTTC. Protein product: CSVERQRGGYQETQYF.